This T cell receptor beta chain stems from a study of T cell repertoires in cytomegalovirus infection. Background on the study: Shared public TCR beta signatures pointed to both CMV infection and a matching HLA type.

TCRdb re-called the reads through MiXCR, storing one row per CDR3 protein. The repertoire has hundreds of thousands of distinct CDR3 sequences, about 39% of them found once; the top ten carry around 44%. The CDR3 runs 13 residues. Looked up from germline, CDR1 is DFQATT and CDR2 is SNEGSKA (reference sequence). J lost 4 bases, V lost 5 bases, and 5 bases had no gene match. Comment on this clonotype: Its specificity is not known.

The source material was cultured PBMCs, sampled from culture after CMV antigen stimulation. This TCR was sampled from a human donor in good health (CMV status not recorded). Some clones in this sample may be carry-over from other donors' samples. The chain couples TRBV20-1 to TRBJ1-5; 7 nucleotides match TRBD1. The DNA of the CDR3 is TGCAGTGCTCAGGGACAGCCTAATCAGCCCCAGCATTTT. Amino acids: CSAQGQPNQPQHF.